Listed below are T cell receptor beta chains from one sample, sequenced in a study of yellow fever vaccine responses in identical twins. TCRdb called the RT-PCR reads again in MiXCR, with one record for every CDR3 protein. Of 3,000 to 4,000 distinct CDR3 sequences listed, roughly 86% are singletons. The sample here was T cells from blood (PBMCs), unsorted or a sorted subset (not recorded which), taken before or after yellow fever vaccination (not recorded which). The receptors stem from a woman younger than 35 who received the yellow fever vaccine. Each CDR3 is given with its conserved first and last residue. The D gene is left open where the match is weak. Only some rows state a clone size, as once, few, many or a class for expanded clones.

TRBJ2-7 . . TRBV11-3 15 TGTGCCAGCAGCTTAGGGGGTCGAAGCTCCTACGAGCAGTACTTC CASSLGGRSSYEQYF
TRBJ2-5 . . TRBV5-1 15 TGCGCCAGCAGCTTCCGATCAGGGTTGTACGAGACCCAGTACTTC CASSFRSGLYETQYF
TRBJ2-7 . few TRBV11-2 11 TGTGCCAGCAGCTCCTCCTACGAGCAGTACTTC CASSSSYEQYF
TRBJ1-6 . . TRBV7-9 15 TGTGCCAGCAGCTTAGGGAACTCCTATAATTCACCCCTCCACTTT CASSLGNSYNSPLHF
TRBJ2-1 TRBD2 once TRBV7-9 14 TGTGCCAGCAGCTTACGGACTAGCAACAATGAGCAGTTCTTC CASSLRTSNNEQFF
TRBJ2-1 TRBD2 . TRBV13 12 TGTGCCAGCACCAGCGGGATCGATGAGCAGTTCTTC CASTSGIDEQFF
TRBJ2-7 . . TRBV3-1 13 TGTGCCAGCAGCCCCGGAGGGTCCTACGAGCAGTACTTC CASSPGGSYEQYF
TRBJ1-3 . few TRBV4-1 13 TGCGCCAGCAGCCAAGATCGTGGAAACACCATATATTTT CASSQDRGNTIYF
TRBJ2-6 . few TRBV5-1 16 TGCGCCAGCAGCTTGGATCCCGTTAATGGGGCCAACGTCCTGACTTTC CASSLDPVNGANVLTF
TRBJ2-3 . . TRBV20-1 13 TGCAGTGCTAGAGGTGAACCCACAGATACGCAGTATTTT CSARGEPTDTQYF
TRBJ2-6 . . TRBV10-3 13 TGTGCCATGGCTGCGGATGGGGCCAACGTCCTGACTTTC CAMAADGANVLTF
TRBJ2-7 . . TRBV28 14 TGTGCCAGCAGCCTCTCCCTCGGGAGCTACGAGCAGTACTTC CASSLSLGSYEQYF
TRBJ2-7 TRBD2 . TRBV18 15 TGTGCCAGCTCACCAGGACTAGCGGGATCCTACGAGCAGTACTTC CASSPGLAGSYEQYF
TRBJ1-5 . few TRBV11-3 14 TGTGCCACCCCCGTGGAATATAGCAATCAGCCCCAGCATTTT CATPVEYSNQPQHF
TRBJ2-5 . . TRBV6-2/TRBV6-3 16 TGTGCCAGCAGTTCTACAGGGGACCGGGGGCAAGAGACCCAGTACTTC CASSSTGDRGQETQYF
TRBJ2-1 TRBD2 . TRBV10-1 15 TGCGCCAGCAGGAGCGGGATAACTTCGGGCGATGAGCAGTTCTTC CASRSGITSGDEQFF
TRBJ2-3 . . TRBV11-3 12 TGTGCCAGCAGGGCCGCGACAGATACGCAGTATTTT CASRAATDTQYF
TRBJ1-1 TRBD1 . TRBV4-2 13 TGTGCCAGCAGCCCGACAGGGGGCACTGAAGCTTTCTTT CASSPTGGTEAFF
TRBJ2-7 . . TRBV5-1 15 TGCGCCAGCACCCCCGGGACATCGGCCCGCTACGAGCAGTACTTC CASTPGTSARYEQYF
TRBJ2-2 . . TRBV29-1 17 TGCAGCGCCTTAAGAATGACCGCGACCACGATCACCGGGGAGCTGTTTTTT CSALRMTATTITGELFF
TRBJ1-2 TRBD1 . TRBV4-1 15 TGCGCCAGCAGCCAACCAGGGGGCGCCGGCTATGGCTACACCTTC CASSQPGGAGYGYTF
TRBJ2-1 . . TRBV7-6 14 TGTGCCAGCAGCGGGGGGACCAAATGGGATGAGCAGTTCTTC CASSGGTKWDEQFF
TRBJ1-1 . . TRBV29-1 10 TGCAGCGTTAGGAACACTGAAGCTTTCTTT CSVRNTEAFF
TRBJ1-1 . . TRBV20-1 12 TGCAGTGCTAGAACGGGGGACACTGAAGCTTTCTTT CSARTGDTEAFF
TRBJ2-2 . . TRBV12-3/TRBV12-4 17 TGTGCCAGCAGTTCCCACGAGGAAGTAGGTTTGACCGGGGAGCTGTTTTTT CASSSHEEVGLTGELFF
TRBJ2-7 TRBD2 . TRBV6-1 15 TGTGCCAGCAGCCTCTTGTCGGGAGGGGCCTACGAGCAGTACTTC CASSLLSGGAYEQYF
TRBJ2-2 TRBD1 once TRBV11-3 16 TGTGCCAGCAGCTCCGGCCGACAGGGTTTTAACGGGGAGCTGTTTTTT CASSSGRQGFNGELFF
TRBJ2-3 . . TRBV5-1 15 TGCGCCAGCAGCTTCTCCAACAGGGTTGCAGATACGCAGTATTTT CASSFSNRVADTQYF
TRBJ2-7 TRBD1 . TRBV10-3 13 TGTGCCATCAGGGAAACAGGGGGCCACGAGCAGTACTTC CAIRETGGHEQYF
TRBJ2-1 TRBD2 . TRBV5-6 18 TGTGCCAGCAGCATTCCCGGGACTAGCGGGAGGGCCCTCAATGAGCAGTTCTTC CASSIPGTSGRALNEQFF
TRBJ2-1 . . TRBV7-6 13 TGTGCCAGCAGCCCGGACAGCTACAATGAGCAGTTCTTC CASSPDSYNEQFF
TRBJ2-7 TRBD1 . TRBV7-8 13 TGTGCCAGCAGCTTCCGGGACAGTTACGAGCAGTACTTC CASSFRDSYEQYF
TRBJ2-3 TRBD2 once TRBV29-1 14 TGCAGCGGCAGACTAGCGGGAGGCACAGATACGCAGTATTTT CSGRLAGGTDTQYF
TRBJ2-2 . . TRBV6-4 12 TGTGCCGTCGGGACTTCCACCGGGGAGCTGTTTTTT CAVGTSTGELFF
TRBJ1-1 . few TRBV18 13 TGTGCCAGCTCACCGGGTGTGAACACTGAAGCTTTCTTT CASSPGVNTEAFF
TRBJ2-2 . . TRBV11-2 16 TGTGCCAGCACCTCTTTGGCAGGAGGAGTCACCGGGGAGCTGTTTTTT CASTSLAGGVTGELFF
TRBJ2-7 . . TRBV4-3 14 TGCGCCAGCAGCCAAGCGAACGGAGCCTACGAGCAGTACTTC CASSQANGAYEQYF
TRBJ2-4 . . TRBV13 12 TGTGCCAGCAGCCCTGGGGGTAACATTCAGTACTTC CASSPGGNIQYF
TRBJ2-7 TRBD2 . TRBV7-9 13 TGTGCCAGCAGCCAACTAGCGGGAGGCGAGCAGTACTTC CASSQLAGGEQYF